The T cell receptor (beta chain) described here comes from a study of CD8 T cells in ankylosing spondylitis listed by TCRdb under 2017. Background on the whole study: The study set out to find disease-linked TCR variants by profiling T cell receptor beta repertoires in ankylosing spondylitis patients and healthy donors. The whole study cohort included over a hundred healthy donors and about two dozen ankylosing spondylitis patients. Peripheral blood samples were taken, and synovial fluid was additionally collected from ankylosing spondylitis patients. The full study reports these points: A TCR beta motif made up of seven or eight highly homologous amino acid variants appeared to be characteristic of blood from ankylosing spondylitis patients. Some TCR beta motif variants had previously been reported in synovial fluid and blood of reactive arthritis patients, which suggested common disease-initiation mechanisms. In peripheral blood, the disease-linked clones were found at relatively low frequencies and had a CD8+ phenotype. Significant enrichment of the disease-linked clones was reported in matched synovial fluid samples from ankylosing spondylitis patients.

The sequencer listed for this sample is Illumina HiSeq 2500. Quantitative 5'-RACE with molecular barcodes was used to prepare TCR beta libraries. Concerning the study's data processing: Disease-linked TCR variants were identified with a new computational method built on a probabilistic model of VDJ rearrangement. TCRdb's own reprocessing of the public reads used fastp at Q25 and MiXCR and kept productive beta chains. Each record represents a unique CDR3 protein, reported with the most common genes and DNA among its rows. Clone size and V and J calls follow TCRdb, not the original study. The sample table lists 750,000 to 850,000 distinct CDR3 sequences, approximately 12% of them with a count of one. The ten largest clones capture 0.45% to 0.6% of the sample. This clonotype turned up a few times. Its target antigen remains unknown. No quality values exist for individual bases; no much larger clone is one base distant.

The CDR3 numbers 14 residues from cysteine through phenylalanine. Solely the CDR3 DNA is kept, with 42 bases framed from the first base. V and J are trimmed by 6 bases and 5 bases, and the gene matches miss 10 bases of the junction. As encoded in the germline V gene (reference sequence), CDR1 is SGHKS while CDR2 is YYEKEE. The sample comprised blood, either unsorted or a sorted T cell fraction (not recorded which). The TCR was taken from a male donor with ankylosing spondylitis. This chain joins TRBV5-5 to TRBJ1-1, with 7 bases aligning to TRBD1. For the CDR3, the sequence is CASKMDRPVTEAFF. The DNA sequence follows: TGTGCCAGCAAGATGGACAGGCCGGTAACTGAAGCTTTCTTT.